The text below deals with one T cell receptor (beta chain). Its specificity is not known. Cultured CD4+ T-cell DNA underwent Oncomine TCR Beta short-read sequencing. TCRdb itself ran the PCR reads through MiXCR, one entry per CDR3 protein. The table shows some 26,000 distinct CDR3 sequences, with 67% occurring only once. The data are from a study of vaccination and CD4 T cells after COVID-19. CDR3 size: 13 residues. V lost 4 bases and J 0 bases, leaving 5 bases between the germline ends. Treatment noted: roughly 10-day PBMC culture with coronavirus spike peptide pools or control peptides (ViraFEST assay). Study-wide results and caveats: Convalescent patients had a median approximately 86% of post-vaccine SARS-CoV-2-reactive clones that were detected only after vaccination, not before it.

This specimen was CD4+ T cells from blood, cultured in vitro, taken after SARS-CoV-2 vaccination. The TCR comes from a human donor who received a COVID-19 vaccine. This chain links TRBV12-3 or TRBV12-4 with TRBJ2-3; D call uncertain. CDR3 DNA: TGTGCCAGCAGTTCGACTAGCACAGATACGCAGTATTTT. It is translated as CASSSTSTDTQYF.